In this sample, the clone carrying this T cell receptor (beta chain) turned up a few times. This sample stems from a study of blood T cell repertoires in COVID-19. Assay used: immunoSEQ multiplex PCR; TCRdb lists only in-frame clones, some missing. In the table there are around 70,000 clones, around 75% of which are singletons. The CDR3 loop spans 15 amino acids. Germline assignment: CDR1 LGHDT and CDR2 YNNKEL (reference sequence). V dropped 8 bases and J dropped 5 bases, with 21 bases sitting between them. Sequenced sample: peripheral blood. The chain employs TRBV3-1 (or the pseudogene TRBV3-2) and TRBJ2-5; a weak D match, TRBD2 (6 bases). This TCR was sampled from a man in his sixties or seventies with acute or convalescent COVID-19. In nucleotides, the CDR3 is TGTGCCAGCGCCGAAGTGCGGGATAGGAGGGAGACCCAGTACTTC. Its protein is CASAEVRDRRETQYF.